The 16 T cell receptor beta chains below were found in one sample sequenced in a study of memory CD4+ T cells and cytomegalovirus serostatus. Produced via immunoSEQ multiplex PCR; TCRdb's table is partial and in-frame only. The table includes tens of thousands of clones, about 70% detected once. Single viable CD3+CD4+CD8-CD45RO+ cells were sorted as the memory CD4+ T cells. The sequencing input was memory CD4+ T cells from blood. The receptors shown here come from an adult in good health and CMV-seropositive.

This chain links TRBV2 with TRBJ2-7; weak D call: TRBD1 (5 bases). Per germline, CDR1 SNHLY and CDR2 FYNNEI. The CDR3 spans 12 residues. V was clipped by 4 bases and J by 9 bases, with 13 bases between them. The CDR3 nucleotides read TGTGCCAGCAGTGTGCTGGGGCTGGGGCAGTACTTC. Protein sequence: CASSVLGLGQYF.

CDR3 protein: CASSSWTGNSGANVLTF. CDR3 in DNA: TGCGCCAGCAGCTCCTGGACAGGAAACTCTGGGGCCAACGTCCTGACTTTC. The rearrangement uses TRBV5-1 and TRBJ2-6; 7 bases are shared with TRBD1. There are 17 residues in the CDR3. Germline-derived CDR1 and CDR2 are SGHRS and YFSETQ. Trimming cost V 3 bases and J 0 bases; bases outside gene matches: 6.

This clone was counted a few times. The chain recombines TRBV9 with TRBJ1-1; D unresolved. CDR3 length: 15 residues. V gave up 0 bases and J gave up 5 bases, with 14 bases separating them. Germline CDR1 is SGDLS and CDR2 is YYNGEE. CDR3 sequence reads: CASSVESEIRTEAFF. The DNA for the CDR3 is TGTGCCAGCAGCGTAGAATCGGAAATCCGGACTGAAGCTTTCTTT.

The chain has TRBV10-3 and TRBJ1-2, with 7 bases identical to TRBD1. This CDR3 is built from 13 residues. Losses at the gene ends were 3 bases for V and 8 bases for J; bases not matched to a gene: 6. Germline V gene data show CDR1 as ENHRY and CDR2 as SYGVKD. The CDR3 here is CAISDIEGAGYTF. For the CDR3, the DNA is TGTGCCATCAGTGACATTGAGGGGGCGGGCTACACCTTC.

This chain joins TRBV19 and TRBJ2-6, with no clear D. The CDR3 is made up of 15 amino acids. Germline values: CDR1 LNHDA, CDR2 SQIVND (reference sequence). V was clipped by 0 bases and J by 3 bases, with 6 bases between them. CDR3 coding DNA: TGTGCCAGTAGTATAGAGGGCTATGGGGCCAACGTCCTGACTTTC. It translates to CASSIEGYGANVLTF.

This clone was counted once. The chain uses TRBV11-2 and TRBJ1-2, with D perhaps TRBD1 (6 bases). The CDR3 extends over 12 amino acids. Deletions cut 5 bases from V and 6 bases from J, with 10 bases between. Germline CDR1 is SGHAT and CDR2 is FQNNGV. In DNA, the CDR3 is TGTGCCAGCAGCCAAGAGGGGGATGGCTACACCTTC. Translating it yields CASSQEGDGYTF. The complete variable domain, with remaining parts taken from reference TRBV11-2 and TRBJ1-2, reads EAGVAQSPRYKIIEKRQSVAFWCNPISGHATLYWYQQILGQGPKLLIQFQNNGVVDDSQLPKDRFSAERLKGVDSTLKIQPAKLEDSAVYLCASSQEGDGYTFGSGTRLTVV.

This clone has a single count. The CDR3 sequence is CASSQGLMETQYF. In nucleotides, the CDR3 is TGCGCCAGCAGCCAAGGGTTAATGGAGACCCAGTACTTC. The genes are TRBV4-1 and TRBJ2-5; D gene uncertain. The V end was cut by 1 base, the J end by 5 bases, with 8 bases between. Per germline, CDR1 MGHRA and CDR2 YSYEKL. The CDR3 is 13 residues long.

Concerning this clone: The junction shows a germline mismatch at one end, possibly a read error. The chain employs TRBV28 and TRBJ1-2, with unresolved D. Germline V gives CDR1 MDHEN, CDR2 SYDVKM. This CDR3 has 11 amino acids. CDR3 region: CASTILGIVNF. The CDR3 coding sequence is TGTGCCAGCACGATTTTAGGGATAGTGAACTTC.

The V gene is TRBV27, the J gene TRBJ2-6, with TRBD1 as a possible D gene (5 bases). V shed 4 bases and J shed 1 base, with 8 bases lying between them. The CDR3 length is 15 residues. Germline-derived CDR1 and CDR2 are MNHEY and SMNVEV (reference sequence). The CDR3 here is CASSSQGSGANVLTF. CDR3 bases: TGTGCCAGCAGTTCCCAGGGATCTGGGGCCAACGTCCTGACTTTC.

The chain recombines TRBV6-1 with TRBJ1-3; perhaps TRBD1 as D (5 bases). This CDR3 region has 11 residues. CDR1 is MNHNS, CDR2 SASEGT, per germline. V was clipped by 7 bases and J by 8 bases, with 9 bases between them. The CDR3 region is CASMLGHTIYF. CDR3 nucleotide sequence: TGTGCCAGCATGCTGGGGCACACCATATATTTT.

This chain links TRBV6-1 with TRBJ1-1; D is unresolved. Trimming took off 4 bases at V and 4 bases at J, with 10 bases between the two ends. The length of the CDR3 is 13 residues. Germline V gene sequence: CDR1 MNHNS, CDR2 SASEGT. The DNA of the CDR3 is TGTGCCAGCAGTGTCTCGTGGGGCACTGAAGCTTTCTTT. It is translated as CASSVSWGTEAFF.

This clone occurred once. The CDR3 sequence: CASSPGTSGSSLPDTQYF. DNA of the CDR3: TGTGCCAGCAGCCCCGGGACTAGCGGGAGTAGTTTGCCAGATACGCAGTATTTT. The J gene is TRBJ2-3, the V gene TRBV7-9; 14 bases map to TRBD2. The V gene's germline CDR1 is SEHNR and CDR2 FQNEAQ (reference sequence). The CDR3 runs to 18 residues. V gave up 5 bases and J gave up 4 bases; unmatched junction bases: 11.

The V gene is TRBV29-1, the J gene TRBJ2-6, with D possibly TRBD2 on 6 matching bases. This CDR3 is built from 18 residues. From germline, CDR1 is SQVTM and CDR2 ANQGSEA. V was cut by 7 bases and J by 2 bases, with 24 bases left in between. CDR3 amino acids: CSAKGGVSGNAGANVLTF. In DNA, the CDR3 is TGCAGCGCCAAAGGAGGGGTTTCAGGGAACGCTGGGGCCAACGTCCTGACTTTC.

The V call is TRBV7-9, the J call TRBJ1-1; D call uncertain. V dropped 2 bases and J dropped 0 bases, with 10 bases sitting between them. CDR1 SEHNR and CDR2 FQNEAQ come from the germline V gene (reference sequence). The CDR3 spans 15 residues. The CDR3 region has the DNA TGTGCCAGCAGCTTACGAGGGTCCATGAACACTGAAGCTTTCTTT. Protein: CASSLRGSMNTEAFF.

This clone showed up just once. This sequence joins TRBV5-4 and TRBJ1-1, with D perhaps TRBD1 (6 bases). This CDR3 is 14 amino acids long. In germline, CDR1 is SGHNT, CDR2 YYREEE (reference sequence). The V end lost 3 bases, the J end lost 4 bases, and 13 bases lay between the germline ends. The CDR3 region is CASSSQGAGTEAFF. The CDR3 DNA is TGTGCCAGCAGCTCACAGGGTGCCGGCACTGAAGCTTTCTTT.

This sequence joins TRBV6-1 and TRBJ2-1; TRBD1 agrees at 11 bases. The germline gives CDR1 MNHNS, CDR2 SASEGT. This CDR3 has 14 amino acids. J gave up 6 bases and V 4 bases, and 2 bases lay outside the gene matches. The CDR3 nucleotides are TGTGCCAGCAGTGTGGGACAGGGGGGCAATGAGCAGTTCTTC. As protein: CASSVGQGGNEQFF.